What follows are 16 T cell receptor beta chains derived from one specimen sequenced in a study of blood T cell repertoires in COVID-19. TCRdb's table, derived via immunoSEQ multiplex PCR, lists solely in-frame clones and lacks some. The data show about 150,000 clones, about 80% seen once. The material sequenced was PBMCs or T cells enriched from blood (not recorded which). These receptors were taken from a woman aged 50 to 60 who had recovered from COVID-19.

Here the CDR3 reads CAISGTFNSPLHF. In DNA form, the CDR3 reads TGTGCCATCAGCGGGACATTTAATTCACCCCTCCACTTT. This sequence joins TRBV10-3 and TRBJ1-6, with TRBD1 as a possible D gene (6 bases). CDR1 is ENHRY, CDR2 SYGVKD, per germline. The CDR3 totals 13 residues. The V and J ends lost 6 bases and 6 bases respectively, with 9 bases between them.

This sequence joins TRBV27 and TRBJ1-2, with D possibly being TRBD1 (6 bases). CDR3 length: 14 residues. Trimming pared 5 bases from V and 4 bases from J, leaving 14 bases between. Germline CDR1 MNHEY, CDR2 SMNVEV (reference sequence). In nucleotides, the CDR3 is TGTGCCAGCAGTAAATTAACAGGGACCTATGGCTACACCTTC. It yields the protein CASSKLTGTYGYTF.

The chain uses TRBV27 and TRBJ1-3; D is undetermined. Germline CDR1 reads MNHEY; CDR2 reads SMNVEV (reference sequence). The CDR3 covers 16 residues. The germline V and J ends were trimmed by 3 bases and 0 bases, with 12 bases remaining between them. CDR3 bases: TGTGCCAGCAGTTTCCTACCCCTTAGCTCTGGAAACACCATATATTTT. It codes for CASSFLPLSSGNTIYF.

The J gene is TRBJ2-5, the V gene TRBV11-1, with a weak D call TRBD2 (6 bases). This CDR3 has 13 amino acids. Looked up from germline, CDR1 is SGHAT and CDR2 is FQDESV (reference sequence). Trimming took 8 bases from V and 2 from J, leaving 12 bases between them. Here the CDR3 reads CASGGTLQETQYF. The CDR3 bases are TGTGCCAGCGGGGGGACTCTACAAGAGACCCAGTACTTC.

CDR3 DNA sequence: TGTGCCACCAGGGAGGGGACGACTAATGAAAAACTGTTTTTT. Its protein product is CATREGTTNEKLFF. The chain carries TRBV6-5 and TRBJ1-4, with D maybe TRBD1 (5 bases). V was cut by 10 bases and J by 2 bases, with 14 bases left in between. CDR3 size: 14 residues. The germline V gene has CDR1 MNHEY and CDR2 SVGAGI.

This clone was seen only a few times. The chain is built from TRBV12-3 or TRBV12-4 and TRBJ2-7; D unclear. V was clipped by 3 bases and J by 13 bases, with 7 bases between them. This CDR3 has 9 amino acids. DNA for the CDR3: TGTGCCAGCAGTTTGAGGCAATACGTC. Its protein product is CASSLRQYV.

This clone has just a few counts. The V call is TRBV4-2, the J call TRBJ1-5, with 9 bases fitting TRBD1. V lost 5 bases to trimming and J lost 0 bases; unmatched junction nucleotides: 5. From germline, CDR1 is LGHNA and CDR2 YNFKEQ. CDR3 length: 16 residues. The CDR3 bases are TGTGCCAGCAGCTCCGGGACAGGGCTTAGCAATCAGCCCCAGCATTTT. Residues: CASSSGTGLSNQPQHF.

This clone has only one observation. The chain is built from TRBV28 and TRBJ1-2; 7 nucleotides match TRBD1. The length of the CDR3 is 13 residues. The V gene end was trimmed by 7 bases and the J gene end by 6 bases; junction bases not matched to a gene: 8. The V gene's germline CDR1 is MDHEN and CDR2 SYDVKM. The CDR3 coding sequence is TGTGCCAGCAACGCGGACAGGCGGAATGGCTACACCTTC. Encoded protein: CASNADRRNGYTF.

The V gene is TRBV29-1, the J gene TRBJ1-2; D call uncertain. The germline gives CDR1 SQVTM, CDR2 ANQGSEA. CDR3 length: 10 amino acids. Trimming left V 5 bases short and J 8 bases short, with 9 bases between. This CDR3 is CSVRDGGYTF. The CDR3 DNA follows: TGCAGCGTTCGAGACGGGGGCTACACCTTC.

A few counts support this clone. The V gene is TRBV19, the J gene TRBJ1-2, with 7 bases fitting TRBD1. Germline CDR1 and CDR2: LNHDA and SQIVND (reference sequence). V was pared by 6 bases and J by 5 bases, with 9 bases of the junction left unmatched. This CDR3 is 14 amino acids long. The CDR3 here is CASSNGLGQYGYTF. The CDR3, as DNA: TGTGCCAGTAGCAATGGGTTGGGACAGTATGGCTACACCTTC.

The chain links TRBV3-1 (or the pseudogene TRBV3-2) to TRBJ1-6; D perhaps matches TRBD1 (5 bases). V shed 0 bases and J shed 9 bases, with 9 bases lying between them. The length of the CDR3 is 14 residues. Looked up from germline, CDR1 is LGHDT and CDR2 is YNNKEL (reference sequence). CDR3 amino acids: CASSQERRGSPLHF. The CDR3 DNA reads TGTGCCAGCAGCCAAGAGAGGAGGGGTTCACCCCTCCACTTT.

This rearrangement joins TRBV19 to TRBJ2-3; 7 nucleotides line up with TRBD1. With 5 bases clipped from V and 5 bases from J, the junction kept 7 bases outside the gene matches. The germline V gene has CDR1 LNHDA and CDR2 SQIVND (reference sequence). The CDR3 is 14 residues long. Written as DNA, the CDR3 is TGTGCCAGTAGTCGGGTCGCAGGGGGAGATACGCAGTATTTT. Its protein product is CASSRVAGGDTQYF.

This clone turned up a few times. This sequence joins TRBV14 and TRBJ2-3; D is uncertain. CDR1 is SGHDN, CDR2 FVKESK, per germline. This CDR3 is 16 amino acids long. V shed 1 base and J shed 5 bases, with 16 bases lying between them. CDR3 region: CASSQGFWRSGDTQYF. In DNA, the CDR3 is TGTGCCAGCAGCCAAGGATTTTGGCGTTCAGGAGATACGCAGTATTTT. Combining the CDR3 with reference TRBV14 and TRBJ2-3 gives the whole variable domain EAGVTQFPSHSVIEKGQTVTLRCDPISGHDNLYWYRRVMGKEIKFLLHFVKESKQDESGMPNNRFLAERTGGTYSTLKVQPAELEDSGVYFCASSQGFWRSGDTQYFGPGTRLTVL.

This clone has just a few counts. The chain employs TRBV4-1 and TRBJ2-7, with D unclear. The germline gives CDR1 MGHRA, CDR2 YSYEKL. Deletions cut 0 bases from V and 0 bases from J, with 12 bases between. The CDR3 runs 16 residues. DNA of the CDR3: TGCGCCAGCAGCCAAGATGTACCTCCGAGCTCCTACGAGCAGTACTTC. This sequence encodes CASSQDVPPSSYEQYF.

V usage is TRBV6-1 and J usage is TRBJ1-2; 9 bases line up with TRBD1. Trimming removed 2 bases from V and 2 bases from J; junction bases left unmatched: 9. The CDR3 totals 17 residues. Per the germline V gene, CDR1 is MNHNS and CDR2 is SASEGT. CDR3: CASSEPHPTGGNYGYTF. CDR3 sequence (DNA): TGTGCCAGCAGTGAACCCCACCCGACAGGGGGGAACTATGGCTACACCTTC.

The chain uses TRBV11-1 and TRBJ2-2; D not certain. V lost 5 bases and J 3 bases, leaving 7 bases between the germline ends. Germline-derived CDR1 and CDR2 are SGHAT and FQDESV (reference sequence). CDR3 length equals 13 residues. The CDR3 loop is CASSTEYTGELFF. The CDR3 region has the DNA TGTGCCAGCAGCACCGAGTACACCGGGGAGCTGTTTTTT.